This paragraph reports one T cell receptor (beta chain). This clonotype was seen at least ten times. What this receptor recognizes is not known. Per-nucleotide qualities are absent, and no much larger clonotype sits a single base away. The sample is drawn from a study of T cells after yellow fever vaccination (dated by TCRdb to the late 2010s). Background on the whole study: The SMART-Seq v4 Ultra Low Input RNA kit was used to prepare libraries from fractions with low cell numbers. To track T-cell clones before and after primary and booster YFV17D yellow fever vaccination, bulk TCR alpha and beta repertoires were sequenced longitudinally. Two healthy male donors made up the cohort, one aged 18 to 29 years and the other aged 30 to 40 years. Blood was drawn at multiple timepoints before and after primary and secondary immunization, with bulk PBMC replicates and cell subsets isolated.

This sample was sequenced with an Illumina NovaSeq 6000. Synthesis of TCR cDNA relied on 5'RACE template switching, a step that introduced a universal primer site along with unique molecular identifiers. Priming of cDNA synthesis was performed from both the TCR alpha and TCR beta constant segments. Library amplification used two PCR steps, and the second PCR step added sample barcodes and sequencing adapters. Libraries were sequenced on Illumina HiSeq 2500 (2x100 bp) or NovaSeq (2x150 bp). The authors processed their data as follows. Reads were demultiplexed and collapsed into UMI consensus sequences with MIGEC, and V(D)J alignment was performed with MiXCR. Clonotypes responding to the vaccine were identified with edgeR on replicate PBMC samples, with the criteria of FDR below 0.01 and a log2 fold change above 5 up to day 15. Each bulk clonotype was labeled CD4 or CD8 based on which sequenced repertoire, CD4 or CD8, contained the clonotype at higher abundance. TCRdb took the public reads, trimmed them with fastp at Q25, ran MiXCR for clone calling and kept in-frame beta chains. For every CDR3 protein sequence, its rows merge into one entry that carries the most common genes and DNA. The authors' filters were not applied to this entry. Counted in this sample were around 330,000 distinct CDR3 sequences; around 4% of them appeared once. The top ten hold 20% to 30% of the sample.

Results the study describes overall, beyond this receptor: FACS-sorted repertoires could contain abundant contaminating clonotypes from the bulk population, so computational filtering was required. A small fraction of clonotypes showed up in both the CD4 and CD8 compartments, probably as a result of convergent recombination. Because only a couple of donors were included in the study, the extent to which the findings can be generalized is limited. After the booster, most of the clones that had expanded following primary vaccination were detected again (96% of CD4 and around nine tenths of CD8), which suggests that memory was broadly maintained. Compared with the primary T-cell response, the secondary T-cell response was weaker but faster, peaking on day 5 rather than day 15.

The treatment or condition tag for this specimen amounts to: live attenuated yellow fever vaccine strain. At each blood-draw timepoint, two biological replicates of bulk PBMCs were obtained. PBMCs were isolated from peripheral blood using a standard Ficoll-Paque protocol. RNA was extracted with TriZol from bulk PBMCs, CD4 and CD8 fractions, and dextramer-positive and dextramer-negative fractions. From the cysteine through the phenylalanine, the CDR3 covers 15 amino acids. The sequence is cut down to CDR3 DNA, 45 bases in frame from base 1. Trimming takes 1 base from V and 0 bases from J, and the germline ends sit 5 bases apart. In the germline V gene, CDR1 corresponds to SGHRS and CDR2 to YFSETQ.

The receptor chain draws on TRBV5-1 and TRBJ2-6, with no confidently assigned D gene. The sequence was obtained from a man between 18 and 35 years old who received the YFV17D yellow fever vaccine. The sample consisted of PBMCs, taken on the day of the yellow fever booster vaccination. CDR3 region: CASSLTVSGANVLTF. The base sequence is TGCGCCAGCAGCTTGACAGTCTCTGGGGCCAACGTCCTGACTTTC.